This T cell receptor beta chain was sequenced during a study of blood T cell repertoires in COVID-19. Study background: PBMCs, B-cell-depleted T cells, or T cells were the source of the cDNA or gDNA that made up the material.

Germline CDR1 reads MDHEN; CDR2 reads SYDVKM. CDR3 length: 16 residues. With 5 bases clipped from V and 7 bases from J, the junction kept 12 bases outside the gene matches. TCRdb's copy holds only in-frame clones and misses some; the assay was immunoSEQ multiplex PCR. The table records 61,000 or so clones, approximately 79% of them present only once. Points on this clone: This sample also contains other DNA sequences that code for the same CDR3.

The sequenced material came from peripheral blood. The V call is TRBV28, the J call TRBJ2-2, with 8 bases aligning to TRBD1. The clonotype comes from a woman aged 70-85 years with acute or convalescent COVID-19. The CDR3 DNA reads as TGTGCCAGCAGTCCTTCAGGGCAGGGGGCGAACGGGGAGCTGTTTTTT. Translating it yields CASSPSGQGANGELFF.